The 5 T cell receptor beta chains below all came from one sample that was sequenced in a study of blood T cells in healthy people across ages. Alongside a J-beta primer mix, a sample-barcoded 5' primer served in a second PCR lasting roughly 6 to 11 cycles. One entry per CDR3 protein results from TCRdb running MiXCR on the 5' RACE reads. This table has hundreds of thousands of distinct CDR3 sequences, around 43% appearing once. The source material was blood. These receptors were collected from a man older than 75 in good health.

Notes on this clonotype: This may come from a read error, since a much larger clone is one base off. This sequence joins TRBV29-1 and TRBJ2-1; the D gene is possibly TRBD1 (6 bases). CDR3 length: 11 residues. The germline V gene encodes CDR1 SQVTM and CDR2 ANQGSEA. The V end was cut by 7 bases, the J end by 10 bases, with 14 bases between. Here the CDR3 reads CSAGVVYEQFF. The CDR3 DNA reads as TGCAGCGCAGGGGTTGTATACGAGCAGTTCTTC.

This clonotype came up many times. The chain employs TRBV20-1 and TRBJ2-7, with 7 bases identical to TRBD1. V trimming: 0 bases; J trimming: 9 bases; junction bases outside the gene matches: 11. The CDR3 runs to 14 residues. CDR1 is DFQATT and CDR2 is SNEGSKA in the germline V gene (reference sequence). The CDR3 coding sequence is TGCAGTGCTAGAGATTTAACAGGGGCGTTGGGGCAGTACTTC. It specifies CSARDLTGALGQYF.

Concerning this clonotype itself: The CDR3 end shows no conserved phenylalanine or tryptophan, and so a read error is likely. The chain recombines TRBV5-1 with TRBJ1-1, with D unclear. Per germline, CDR1 SGHRS and CDR2 YFSETQ. V was clipped by 0 bases and J by 2 bases, with 11 bases between them. This CDR3 spans 15 amino acids. The CDR3 loop is CASSLVSRINTEAFL. The CDR3, as DNA: TGCGCCAGCAGCTTGGTTAGCAGGATAAACACTGAAGCTTTCCTT.

This clonotype was recorded a few times. V usage is TRBV25-1 and J usage is TRBJ1-1; D uncertain. Germline CDR1 MGHDK, CDR2 SYGVNS. The V and J ends lost 4 bases and 0 bases respectively, with 6 bases between them. The CDR3 extends over 13 amino acids. The CDR3 nucleotides read TGTGCCAGCAGTGTTGGACTGAACACTGAAGCTTTCTTT. Its protein is CASSVGLNTEAFF. The full variable domain, in which reference TRBV25-1 and TRBJ1-1 provide the parts outside the CDR3, is EADIYQTPRYLVIGTGKKITLECSQTMGHDKMYWYQQDPGMELHLIHYSYGVNSTEKGDLSSESTVSRIRTEHFPLTLESARPSHTSQYLCASSVGLNTEAFFGQGTRLTVV.

In this sample, this clonotype turned up once. CDR3 protein: CSARGTSGGETQFF. The CDR3 bases are TGCAGTGCTAGAGGGACGAGCGGGGGAGAGACCCAGTTCTTC. The chain employs TRBV20-1 and TRBJ2-5; TRBD2 agrees at 8 bases. Near its end, the DNA agrees better with TRBJ2-1, so the J call may be wrong. Germline CDR1 and CDR2: DFQATT and SNEGSKA (reference sequence). The CDR3 sequence is 14 residues long.